This T cell receptor beta chain was sequenced in a study of type 1 regulatory T cells. One entry per CDR3 protein, called by TCRdb with MiXCR from the reads. The sample consists of some 89,000 distinct CDR3 sequences, 25% to 40% of them appearing once. The CDR3 contains 14 residues. V was pared by 1 base and J by 7 bases, with 14 bases between. CDR1 and CDR2 from the germline V gene are SGHDN and FVKESK. The sequenced sample consisted of CD4+ T cells, either the whole sample or a sorted fraction (not recorded which). This sequence was found in a human donor in good health. V and J are TRBV14 and TRBJ2-7; maybe TRBD1 (5 bases). The CDR3 sequence is CASSQVPQGREQYF. The DNA of the CDR3 is TGTGCCAGCAGCCAAGTCCCCCAGGGAAGGGAGCAGTACTTC.